One and the same sample provided the 11 T cell receptor beta chains below, sequenced in a study of CD8+ T cells in alopecia areata. After isolation, RNA underwent reverse transcription to generate cDNA as the sequencing template. The method was immunoSEQ multiplex PCR; TCRdb's version includes in-frame clones alone and lacks a portion of them. The sample consists of some 130,000 clones, about 46% of them appearing once. The sequencing used CD8+ T cells sorted from blood, collected at week 0. These receptors were obtained from a human donor with alopecia areata.

In this sample, this clone turned up once. V usage is TRBV9 and J usage is TRBJ2-1, with D unclear. The CDR3 sequence is 14 residues long. V lost 0 bases to trimming and J lost 5 bases, with 9 bases between them. Germline CDR1 and CDR2: SGDLS and YYNGEE. CDR3 region: CASSVGGRNNEQFF. CDR3 sequence (DNA): TGTGCCAGCAGCGTAGGGGGTAGAAACAATGAGCAGTTCTTC. The variable domain in full, with the rest retrieved from reference TRBV9 and TRBJ2-1, is DSGVTQTPKHLITATGQRVTLRCSPRSGDLSVYWYQQSLDQGLQFLIQYYNGEERAKGNILERFSAQQFPDLHSELNLSSLELGDSALYFCASSVGGRNNEQFFGPGTRLTVL.

This clone was recorded a few times. V gene TRBV30 combines with J gene TRBJ1-1; D is uncertain. Per the germline V gene, CDR1 is GTSNPN and CDR2 is SVGIG (reference sequence). The CDR3 sequence is 13 residues long. Trimming cost V 4 bases and J 1 base, with 10 bases left between them. CDR3 region: CAWTREENTEAFF. CDR3 bases: TGTGCCTGGACTCGGGAAGAGAACACTGAAGCTTTCTTT.

The CDR3 is CASSLGAREQYF. The CDR3 DNA is TGTGCCAGCAGCTTGGGGGCGCGGGAGCAGTACTTC. The V gene is TRBV5-6, the J gene TRBJ2-7; D unclear. Trimming stripped 0 bases from V and 7 bases from J, with 8 bases between. The V gene's germline CDR1 is SGHDT and CDR2 YYEEEE. The CDR3 extends over 12 amino acids.

The chain employs TRBV13 and TRBJ2-1; D is unclear. The CDR3 loop spans 12 amino acids. Trimming took 1 base from V and 6 from J, leaving 4 bases between them. The V gene's germline CDR1 is PRHDT and CDR2 FYEKMQ (reference sequence). CDR3 coding DNA: TGTGCCAGCAGCTTAGTCGTCAATGAGCAGTTCTTC. This encodes CASSLVVNEQFF.

The V call is TRBV29-1, the J call TRBJ1-2; no clear D. Trimming pared 7 bases from V and 2 bases from J, leaving 8 bases between. Germline V gene lookup returns CDR1 SQVTM and CDR2 ANQGSEA. This CDR3 has 11 residues. CDR3 loop: CSGFENYGYTF. CDR3 nucleotide sequence: TGCAGCGGCTTCGAGAACTATGGCTACACCTTC.

The chain is built from TRBV30 and TRBJ1-1; tentatively, D is TRBD1 (6 bases). The CDR3 loop spans 14 amino acids. Deletions cut 0 bases from V and 2 bases from J, with 10 bases between. Germline loops: CDR1 GTSNPN, CDR2 SVGIG (reference sequence). The CDR3 DNA reads TGTGCCTGGAGTGTACAGGGCGGCAACACTGAAGCTTTCTTT. This encodes CAWSVQGGNTEAFF. The variable domain in full, completed from reference TRBV30 and TRBJ1-1, reads SQTIHQWPATLVQPVGSPLSLECTVEGTSNPNLYWYRQAAGRGLQLLFYSVGIGQISSEVPQNLSASRPQDRQFILSSKKLLLSDSGFYLCAWSVQGGNTEAFFGQGTRLTVV.

In its sample, this clone was seen a few times. The chain carries TRBV6-6 and TRBJ1-1, with D possibly matching TRBD1 (5 bases). The germline V and J ends were trimmed by 5 bases and 3 bases, with 10 bases remaining between them. This CDR3 is built from 13 residues. The germline V gene has CDR1 MNHNY and CDR2 SVGAGI (reference sequence). The DNA of the CDR3 is TGTGCCAGCAGTCGAGAGGGACACACTGAAGCTTTCTTT. Its protein product is CASSREGHTEAFF.

The gene calls are TRBV27 and TRBJ2-5; D not certain. With 4 bases removed from V and 2 bases from J, the gap between germline ends came to 14 bases. The germline gives CDR1 MNHEY, CDR2 SMNVEV (reference sequence). The CDR3 is 15 residues long. This CDR3 is CASSSEPGPQETQYF. The CDR3 nucleotides read TGTGCCAGCAGTTCCGAACCGGGCCCACAAGAGACCCAGTACTTC.

The CDR3 is CAISAGFGSGANVLTF. In nucleotides, the CDR3 is TGTGCCATCAGTGCGGGATTTGGCTCTGGGGCCAACGTCCTGACTTTC. The gene calls are TRBV10-3 and TRBJ2-6; weak D call: TRBD2 (5 bases). V was trimmed by 4 bases and J by 0 bases, leaving 10 bases between them. Germline CDR1 is ENHRY and CDR2 is SYGVKD. This CDR3 has 16 amino acids.

This sequence joins TRBV30 and TRBJ1-1; D is perhaps TRBD1 (5 bases). Between the trimmed V and J ends, which lost 0 bases and 5 bases, there was a span of 10 bases. Germline loops: CDR1 GTSNPN, CDR2 SVGIG (reference sequence). The CDR3 runs 13 residues. This CDR3 is CAWSVQDLTEAFF. CDR3 in DNA: TGTGCCTGGAGTGTACAGGATTTAACTGAAGCTTTCTTT.

This clone has only a few counts. V gene TRBV23-1 combines with J gene TRBJ2-6; 8 nucleotides match TRBD1. TRBV23-1 belongs to the ORF category, with a function that is uncertain. This CDR3 region has 17 residues. V lost 6 bases to trimming and J lost 5 bases; unmatched junction nucleotides: 12. This chain's CDR3 is CASSPIGQGVWANVLTF. The DNA of the CDR3 is TGCGCCAGCAGCCCCATCGGACAGGGAGTTTGGGCCAACGTCCTGACTTTC.